The rows below give T cell receptor beta chains drawn from one sample of a study of blood T cell repertoires in COVID-19. The table came from immunoSEQ multiplex PCR; TCRdb's copy has only in-frame clones and leaves some out. The table includes 83,000 or so clones, around 79% detected once. The sequenced material came from peripheral blood. These receptors were taken from a woman older than 75 with acute or convalescent COVID-19. Each CDR3 is given with its conserved first and last residue. Fields, in order: J gene, clone size, D gene, V gene, CDR3 protein, CDR3 DNA. The D gene is left open where the match is weak. The size of a clone is reported for some rows only, either as once, few or many, or as a class for expanded clones.

>TRBJ2-2|.|.|TRBV28
CASSFSSSGELFF
TGTGCCAGCAGTTTCAGTTCTTCCGGGGAGCTGTTTTTT
>TRBJ2-7|.|TRBD1|TRBV28
CASSPFGQGEQYF
TGTGCCAGCAGCCCTTTCGGACAGGGGGAGCAGTACTTC
>TRBJ1-2|.|TRBD1|TRBV19
CASSRDRGFYGYTF
TGTGCCAGTAGTAGGGACAGGGGTTTCTATGGCTACACCTTC
>TRBJ1-2|.|.|TRBV5-4
CASSLETLGVTRGYTF
TGTGCCAGCAGCTTGGAAACCCTCGGGGTGACTCGTGGCTACACCTTC
>TRBJ2-4|.|.|TRBV4-3
CASSQDLATSANIQYF
TGCGCCAGCAGCCAAGATTTGGCGACTAGTGCCAACATTCAGTACTTC
>TRBJ2-1|.|TRBD2|TRBV28
CASSPTGTSVNNEQFF
TGTGCCAGCAGTCCTACCGGGACTAGCGTTAACAATGAGCAGTTCTTC
>TRBJ1-4|.|TRBD1|TRBV5-5
CASSLRTGAGTNEKLFF
TGTGCCAGCAGCTTGAGGACAGGGGCTGGAACTAATGAAAAACTGTTTTTT
>TRBJ2-2|.|.|TRBV5-8
CASMEAHSNTGELFF
TGTGCCAGCATGGAGGCACACTCGAACACCGGGGAGCTGTTTTTT
>TRBJ1-2|.|TRBD1|TRBV6-1
CASSEGGGQGLFGGYTF
TGTGCCAGCAGTGAAGGGGGAGGACAGGGTCTTTTTGGTGGCTACACCTTC
>TRBJ2-3|.|TRBD2|TRBV5-4
CASSPRDYLGGQYF
TGTGCCAGCAGCCCGAGGGACTACCTGGGGGGGCAGTATTTT
>TRBJ1-5|.|TRBD1|TRBV4-2
CASSVQGSNQPQHF
TGTGCCAGCAGCGTACAGGGGAGCAATCAGCCCCAGCATTTT
>TRBJ2-7|few|.|TRBV9
CASSPQEGIGKQYF
TGTGCCAGCAGCCCCCAGGAGGGGATTGGCAAGCAGTACTTC
>TRBJ2-3|.|TRBD2|TRBV3-1/TRBV3-2
CASSQGNSGVGDTQYF
TGTGCCAGCAGCCAAGGAAATAGCGGGGTTGGAGATACGCAGTATTTT
>TRBJ1-5|few|TRBD1|TRBV6-5
CASSPSQGDQPQHF
TGTGCCAGCAGTCCCTCACAGGGGGATCAGCCCCAGCATTTT
>TRBJ1-4|.|.|TRBV18
CASSLNTATNEKLFF
TGTGCCAGCTCATTAAACACCGCAACTAATGAAAAACTGTTTTTT
>TRBJ2-5|.|TRBD1|TRBV24-1
CATSEPGQGAIVETQYF
TGTGCCACCAGTGAACCGGGACAGGGGGCAATCGTGGAGACCCAGTACTTC
>TRBJ2-7|.|TRBD1|TRBV28
CASSPPTGVYEQYF
TGTGCCAGCAGCCCCCCGACAGGGGTATACGAGCAGTACTTC
>TRBJ2-7|few|TRBD2|TRBV7-2
CASSFSSGRGEQYF
TGTGCCAGCAGCTTCTCTAGCGGGAGGGGCGAGCAGTACTTC
>TRBJ1-6|.|.|TRBV4-3
CASSQGGPPLHF
TGCGCCAGCAGCCAGGGTGGGCCACCCCTCCACTTT
>TRBJ2-2|.|.|TRBV3-1/TRBV3-2
CASRRQGSGELFF
TGTGCCAGCAGACGGCAGGGTTCCGGGGAGCTGTTTTTT
>TRBJ2-7|.|TRBD2|TRBV7-8
CASSPGLVSEQYF
TGTGCCAGCAGCCCCGGACTAGTTTCCGAGCAGTACTTC
>TRBJ1-6|.|.|TRBV19
CASSIVRQGNSPLHF
TGTGCCAGTAGTATAGTCCGGCAGGGGAATTCACCCCTCCACTTT
>TRBJ1-2|.|.|TRBV6-1
CASTEQLGGYGYTF
TGTGCCAGCACTGAACAACTGGGGGGCTATGGCTACACCTTC
>TRBJ2-5|.|TRBD1|TRBV14
CASSQDRPGGAETQYF
TGTGCCAGCAGCCAAGATCGCCCAGGGGGCGCGGAGACCCAGTACTTC
>TRBJ2-7|.|.|TRBV28
CASTPWVQGNYEQYF
TGTGCCAGCACCCCGTGGGTCCAGGGAAACTACGAGCAGTACTTC
>TRBJ2-4|once|TRBD1|TRBV11-2
CASSRRQGSVVKNIQYF
TGTGCCAGCAGCCGACGACAGGGGTCGGTGGTCAAAAACATTCAGTACTTC
>TRBJ1-3|.|.|TRBV19
CASSNGNTIYF
TGTGCCAGTAGCAATGGAAACACCATATATTTT
>TRBJ2-7|.|.|TRBV5-1
CASSYSGSYEQYF
TGCGCCAGCAGCTACTCGGGCTCCTACGAGCAGTACTTC
>TRBJ2-7|.|.|TRBV18
CASSQDSSYEQYF
TGTGCCAGCTCACAGGACAGCTCCTACGAGCAGTACTTC
>TRBJ1-2|.|.|TRBV27
CASSLQGDYGYTF
TGTGCCAGCAGTTTACAGGGTGACTATGGCTACACCTTC
>TRBJ2-1|.|TRBD2|TRBV6-5
CASSSTSQGEQFF
TGTGCCAGCAGTTCGACTAGCCAAGGTGAGCAGTTCTTC
>TRBJ2-5|.|TRBD1|TRBV5-1
CASSPGQGQETQYF
TGCGCCAGCAGCCCGGGACAGGGGCAAGAGACCCAGTACTTC
>TRBJ1-3|.|TRBD1|TRBV7-2
CASSVTQGVGNTIYF
TGTGCCAGCAGCGTTACTCAGGGGGTGGGAAACACCATATATTTT
>TRBJ2-7|few|TRBD1|TRBV5-1
CASFNTGGEEQYF
TGCGCCAGCTTTAATACAGGGGGCGAGGAGCAGTACTTC
>TRBJ2-7|.|TRBD1|TRBV7-2
CASSSLIGGEIYEQYF
TGTGCCAGCAGCTCCCTTATAGGGGGCGAGATCTACGAGCAGTACTTC
>TRBJ2-3|.|.|TRBV24-1
CATAGSGTDTQYF
TGTGCCACCGCGGGGAGCGGCACAGATACGCAGTATTTT
>TRBJ2-3|many|.|TRBV7-2
CASSLYTDTQYF
TGTGCCAGCAGCTTGTACACAGATACGCAGTATTTT
>TRBJ1-1|.|.|TRBV27
CASSFVAGGLNTEAFF
TGTGCCAGCAGTTTCGTGGCAGGTGGGCTGAACACTGAAGCTTTCTTT
>TRBJ1-2|few|TRBD1|TRBV4-2
CASSQDRTGVGYTF
TGTGCCAGCAGCCAAGACCGAACAGGGGTAGGCTACACCTTC
>TRBJ1-2|once|.|TRBV7-2
CASSLNRVDHRGYTF
TGTGCCAGCAGCTTAAACAGGGTGGACCATAGGGGCTACACCTTC
>TRBJ2-2|.|TRBD2|TRBV7-2
CASSSLAGGNTGELFF
TGTGCCAGCAGCTCGCTGGCGGGGGGAAACACCGGGGAGCTGTTTTTT
>TRBJ2-1|.|.|TRBV5-8
CASSLEGFPYNEQFF
TGTGCCAGCAGCTTGGAGGGGTTTCCCTACAATGAGCAGTTCTTC
>TRBJ1-1|many|TRBD1|TRBV18
CASSPSTGGASEAFF
TGTGCCAGCTCACCTTCCACAGGGGGCGCGTCGGAAGCTTTCTTT
>TRBJ1-5|once|.|TRBV27
CASSPGRGEGKIYSNQPQHF
TGTGCCAGCAGCCCAGGGAGAGGGGAGGGAAAAATATATAGCAATCAGCCCCAGCATTTT
>TRBJ1-3|.|.|TRBV5-4
CASSPDIGFSGNTIYF
TGTGCCAGCAGCCCGGACATCGGATTCTCTGGAAACACCATATATTTT
>TRBJ1-1|.|.|TRBV19
CASSSTLLNTEAFF
TGTGCCAGTAGTTCGACACTCTTGAACACTGAAGCTTTCTTT
>TRBJ2-5|.|.|TRBV11-2
CASSLGNSGRGETQYF
TGTGCCAGCAGCTTAGGGAATAGCGGTCGAGGGGAGACCCAGTACTTC
>TRBJ2-1|.|.|TRBV11-1
CASSFSRESLEQFF
TGTGCCAGCAGCTTCTCCCGAGAGAGCCTTGAGCAGTTCTTC
>TRBJ1-2|.|TRBD1|TRBV29-1
CSAGTDGYTF
TGCAGCGCCGGGACAGATGGCTACACCTTC
>TRBJ2-3|.|TRBD2|TRBV10-3
CAISEQAGGGTDTQYF
TGTGCCATCAGTGAGCAAGCGGGGGGGGGCACAGATACGCAGTATTTT
>TRBJ2-2|once|TRBD2|TRBV6-2/TRBV6-3
CASSQLAANTGELFF
TGTGCCAGCAGCCAACTAGCGGCTAACACCGGGGAGCTGTTTTTT
>TRBJ1-6|.|.|TRBV2
CASSAGGSGNSPLHF
TGTGCCAGCAGTGCAGGAGGGTCCGGTAATTCACCCCTCCACTTT
>TRBJ1-4|.|TRBD1|TRBV24-1
CATSDVDRGLGEKLFF
TGTGCCACCAGTGATGTGGACAGGGGGCTGGGAGAAAAACTGTTTTTT
>TRBJ1-5|many|.|TRBV6-2/TRBV6-3
CASSFGPGDQPQHF
TGTGCCAGCAGTTTCGGACCGGGAGATCAGCCCCAGCATTTT